This T cell receptor beta chain is from a study of CD8 T cells in ankylosing spondylitis (dated by TCRdb to 2016 to 2017). In terms of the full investigation: The study profiled T cell receptor beta repertoires in healthy donors and ankylosing spondylitis patients to find disease-linked TCR variants. The full study cohort was made up of approximately 24 ankylosing spondylitis patients and more than 90 healthy donors. Peripheral blood samples were taken, and synovial fluid was additionally collected from ankylosing spondylitis patients. Results the study describes overall, beyond this receptor: A TCR beta motif made up of several highly homologous amino acid variants appeared to be characteristic of blood from ankylosing spondylitis patients. The disease-linked clones were reported as significantly enriched in matched synovial fluid samples from ankylosing spondylitis patients. Some of the motif variants had been reported before in the synovial fluid and blood of reactive arthritis patients, a finding that suggests common disease-initiation mechanisms. In peripheral blood, the disease-linked clones were found at relatively low frequencies and had a CD8+ phenotype.

With respect to this clonotype: Its antigen has not been determined. One base away there is no much larger clone; base qualities are not given.

CDR1 and CDR2 (SGHRS, YFSETQ) derive from the germline V gene. V is trimmed back by 1 base and J by 5 bases, and the junction contains 8 bases that no gene match accounts for. The CDR3 contains 15 residues, cysteine and phenylalanine counted. Of the read, only the CDR3 DNA is kept; its 45 bases are in frame from base 1. TCRdb lists the instrument as Illumina HiSeq 2500. Quantitative 5'-RACE with molecular barcodes was used to prepare TCR beta libraries. The paper's processing steps were these. To identify disease-linked TCR variants, a new computational method was used, one built on a probabilistic model of VDJ rearrangement. TCRdb redid the processing of the public reads, applying fastp at Q25 and MiXCR, and retained in-frame beta chains. Merged by CDR3 protein, the rows form single entries marked with the most common genes and DNA. These V and J calls are TCRdb output, not the study's own analysis. The sample table contains 700,000 to 1,000,000 distinct CDR3 sequences; only one count was recorded for about 10% of them. 0.51% of the sample goes to the ten largest clones.

Material for sequencing was blood, either unsorted or a sorted T cell fraction (not recorded which). The TCR was taken from a male donor with ankylosing spondylitis. The chain couples TRBV5-1 to TRBJ2-5; 7 bases in between match TRBD1. The encoded CDR3 is CASSLTGEKGETQYF. Here is the DNA: TGCGCCAGCAGCTTGACAGGGGAGAAGGGGGAGACCCAGTACTTC.